The 3 T cell receptor beta chains below all came from one sample that was sequenced in a study of Ad26.COV2.S vaccination and SARS-CoV-2 variants. Treatment meaning: around 19 received Ad26.COV2.S at low or high dose, single or two shots; several received placebo; per-sample allocation not given. Samples were taken on day 63 after the first vaccine or placebo injection. TCRdb's table, derived via immunoSEQ multiplex PCR, lists solely in-frame clones and lacks some. The sample contains about 320,000 clones, around four fifths of which appear only once. Source: peripheral blood, taken in a trial of Ad26.COV2.S vaccine versus placebo. Every receptor here comes from a person aged 18-65 years who received the Ad26.COV2.S COVID-19 vaccine or a placebo.

The V gene is TRBV6-5, the J gene TRBJ2-7; 7 bases map to TRBD2. CDR3 length: 14 residues. The V gene's germline CDR1 is MNHEY and CDR2 SVGAGI. Germline trimming cut 7 bases from V and 6 bases from J; bases unmatched to any gene: 12. The CDR3 protein is CASTKGGAGSEQYF. The CDR3 DNA reads as TGTGCCAGCACTAAGGGAGGGGCAGGGTCCGAGCAGTACTTC.

This CDR3 is CASSLSQVAGANVLTF. CDR3 coding DNA: TGCGCCAGCAGCTTATCCCAGGTAGCTGGGGCCAACGTCCTGACTTTC. The genes are TRBV5-1 and TRBJ2-6; D is uncertain. CDR1 is SGHRS, CDR2 YFSETQ, per germline. The CDR3 is 16 amino acids. V was pared by 2 bases and J by 2 bases, with 11 bases between.

This clone has just one count. This chain joins TRBV7-6 and TRBJ2-2; perhaps TRBD1 as D (5 bases). Deletions cut 1 base from V and 11 bases from J, with 14 bases between. The CDR3 sequence is 14 residues long. Germline CDR1 SGHVS, CDR2 FNYEAQ. The CDR3 reads CASSLGQDTVELFF. The DNA of the CDR3 is TGTGCCAGCAGCTTAGGTCAGGACACCGTAGAGCTGTTTTTT. The entire variable domain, with the rest obtained from reference TRBV7-6 and TRBJ2-2, is as follows: GAGVSQSPRYKVTKRGQDVALRCDPISGHVSLYWYRQALGQGPEFLTYFNYEAQQDKSGLPNDRFSAERPEGSISTLTIQRTEQRDSAMYRCASSLGQDTVELFFGEGSRLTVL.